The next 10 T cell receptor beta chains were all read from a single sample in a study of cytomegalovirus exposure and HLA in healthy donors. PCR amplification relied on 60 Vbeta primers (plus 13 Jbeta primers). The data were produced by immunoSEQ multiplex PCR, yet TCRdb's version contains in-frame clones alone and is incomplete. The data show around 170,000 clones, roughly 87% seen once. Sample: PBMCs. The receptors derive from a woman between 45 and 65 years old in good health and CMV-seronegative.

This chain joins TRBV7-9 and TRBJ1-3, with a weak D call TRBD1 (5 bases). The V gene's germline CDR1 is SEHNR and CDR2 FQNEAQ (reference sequence). The V end was cut by 7 bases, the J end by 9 bases, with 19 bases between. The CDR3 is made up of 14 amino acids. CDR3 in DNA: TGTGCCAGCACCACCATGGCAGGGATCGTCACCATATATTTT. Translation: CASTTMAGIVTIYF. Based on the CDR3 plus reference TRBV7-9 and TRBJ1-3, the full variable domain is DTGVSQNPRHKITKRGQNVTFRCDPISEHNRLYWYRQTLGQGPEFLTYFQNEAQLEKSRLLSDRFSAERPKGSFSTLEIQRTEQGDSAMYLCASTTMAGIVTIYFGEGSWLTVV.

CDR3 in amino acids: CASSPPQSGYEQYF. The CDR3 region has the DNA TGTGCCAGCAGTCCCCCTCAGTCGGGCTACGAGCAGTACTTC. This sequence joins TRBV28 and TRBJ2-7; D is undetermined. CDR1 is MDHEN and CDR2 is SYDVKM in the germline V gene. Trimming took off 5 bases at V and 3 bases at J, with 14 bases between the two ends. The CDR3 has 14 amino acids.

In its sample, this clone was seen once. This rearrangement joins TRBV7-9 to TRBJ1-1, with TRBD1 matching over 9 bases. J gave up 1 base and V 7 bases, and 7 bases lay outside the gene matches. The CDR3 length is 15 residues. Per the germline V gene, CDR1 is SEHNR and CDR2 is FQNEAQ (reference sequence). The CDR3 sequence: CASIAAGQGNTEAFF. Written as DNA, the CDR3 is TGTGCCAGCATAGCGGCGGGACAGGGGAACACTGAAGCTTTCTTT.

V and J are TRBV21-1 and TRBJ1-4; TRBD1 is the table's D call and was not checked against the DNA. TRBV21-1 is annotated as a pseudogene. The CDR3 is made up of 16 amino acids. The CDR3 sequence: CASSVRVRATNEKLFF. CDR3 nucleotides: TGTGCCAGCAGCGTTCGAGTCAGGGCAACTAATGAAAAACTGTTTTTT.

This clone was seen only a few times. The chain has TRBV6-5 and TRBJ1-2, with 7 bases fitting TRBD1. Trimming removed 6 bases from V and 7 bases from J; junction bases left unmatched: 8. The CDR3 spans 13 residues. Germline lookup yields CDR1 MNHEY and CDR2 SVGAGI. As DNA, the CDR3 is TGTGCCAGCAGAGGGGACAGCCAGGGTGGCTACACCTTC. As protein: CASRGDSQGGYTF.

The rearrangement links TRBV6-5 to TRBJ2-1; D is ambiguous. V shed 2 bases and J shed 8 bases, with 16 bases lying between them. Germline V CDR1 and CDR2: MNHEY, SVGAGI. The length of the CDR3 is 15 residues. The CDR3 is CASSYQITMGHEQFF. The CDR3 DNA follows: TGTGCCAGCAGTTACCAAATTACGATGGGCCATGAGCAGTTCTTC.

J is TRBJ2-3 and V is TRBV9; D is ambiguous. The germline V gene encodes CDR1 SGDLS and CDR2 YYNGEE. The CDR3 is 14 amino acids. Trimming shortened V by 1 base and J by 2 bases, and 8 bases separated the two germline ends. CDR3 sequence reads: CASSVQVTTDTQYF. CDR3 nucleotides: TGTGCCAGCAGCGTACAGGTTACCACAGATACGCAGTATTTT.

This clone has more than one count but fewer than ten. The V gene is TRBV7-9, the J gene TRBJ1-2, with TRBD1 matching over 10 bases. Germline V gene data show CDR1 as SEHNR and CDR2 as FQNEAQ (reference sequence). The CDR3 covers 16 residues. The V and J ends lost 5 bases and 0 bases, in that order; junction bases with no gene match: 6. CDR3 bases: TGTGCCAGCAGCCTGGGGACAGGGGCCTCTAACTATGGCTACACCTTC. Translation: CASSLGTGASNYGYTF.

The CDR3 DNA is TGTGCCAGCAGCTCCCTAAGTCCAGGGAACGACACTGAAGCTTTCTTT. Translation: CASSSLSPGNDTEAFF. The V and J genes are TRBV5-4 and TRBJ1-1, with a weak D call TRBD1 (5 bases). This CDR3 is 16 amino acids long. Germline-derived CDR1 and CDR2 are SGHNT and YYREEE (reference sequence). With 3 bases removed from V and 3 bases from J, the gap between germline ends came to 18 bases. The full variable domain, rest sourced from reference TRBV5-4 and TRBJ1-1, is ETGVTQSPTHLIKTRGQQVTLRCSSQSGHNTVSWYQQALGQGPQFIFQYYREEENGRGNFPPRFSGLQFPNYSSELNVNALELDDSALYLCASSSLSPGNDTEAFFGQGTRLTVV.

The V call is TRBV4-3, the J call TRBJ2-7, with TRBD2 matching 7 bases. There are 16 residues in the CDR3. Trimming at V came to 2 bases and at J to 0 bases, leaving 7 bases not matched to a gene. Germline V lookup: CDR1 LGHNA, CDR2 YSLEER. The chain's CDR3 is CASSQSTRGGSYEQYF. As DNA, the CDR3 is TGCGCCAGCAGCCAAAGCACTCGCGGGGGCTCCTACGAGCAGTACTTC.